This is a list of T cell receptor beta chains from one sample in a study of blood T cell repertoires in COVID-19. Assay used: immunoSEQ multiplex PCR; TCRdb lists only in-frame clones, some missing. The table records tens of thousands of clones, roughly three quarters of them present only once. The sequencing input was peripheral blood. Receptors originate from a man in his 70s with acute or convalescent COVID-19. CDR3s include the opening cysteine and the closing phenylalanine or tryptophan.

CDR3aa	j_gene	v_gene
CASSSLAGGPFKDTQYF	TRBJ2-3	TRBV7-2
CASSQGPGANVLTF	TRBJ2-6	TRBV19
CASTWGQSQETQYF	TRBJ2-5	TRBV5-6
CASSALQALYGYTF	TRBJ1-2	TRBV5-6
CAIRDTNTGELFF	TRBJ2-2	TRBV10-3
CASSGAGDGNEKLFF	TRBJ1-4	TRBV10-1
CASSTDSLNQPQHF	TRBJ1-5	TRBV19
CASSLRQGAYGYTF	TRBJ1-2	TRBV5-4
CASSPGAARRGSNEQFF	TRBJ2-1	TRBV7-3
CASSLAWRDEQYF	TRBJ2-7	TRBV11-3
CASSLDRAGSEETQYF	TRBJ2-5	TRBV11-2
CASSLGAGRTIYGYTF	TRBJ1-2	TRBV5-1
CASSPGTSGSLRETQYF	TRBJ2-5	TRBV5-1
CASSLRFSRPDRAFEQYF	TRBJ2-7	TRBV7-3
CASSQAAGLGTEAFF	TRBJ1-1	TRBV3-1/TRBV3-2
CSIYRSGYGYTF	TRBJ1-2	TRBV29-1
CASTDSRGETQYF	TRBJ2-5	TRBV28
CASNDMAGGLNQPQHF	TRBJ1-5	TRBV10-2
CASKPGDSYEQYF	TRBJ2-7	TRBV28
CASTLGQGVSYEQYF	TRBJ2-7	TRBV2
CASSQRQGNEKLFF	TRBJ1-4	TRBV3-1/TRBV3-2
CASSQPSRDRGPSGTDTQYF	TRBJ2-3	TRBV23-1
CASSPTGFEQYF	TRBJ2-7	TRBV19
CASSSVDTTSGRWVNVLTF	TRBJ2-6	TRBV27
CASSEGLAGRETQYF	TRBJ2-5	TRBV10-1
CATSRGGSAPTGELFF	TRBJ2-2	TRBV15
CASSPLTGSNEKLFF	TRBJ1-4	TRBV28
CASSLGTGSNQPQHF	TRBJ1-5	TRBV6-2/TRBV6-3
CSAVDTEAFF	TRBJ1-1	TRBV29-1
CASSSLTRGNQPQHF	TRBJ1-5	TRBV27
CSTQGTSLRTDTQYF	TRBJ2-3	TRBV29-1
CASSGGTEEKLFF	TRBJ1-4	TRBV10-1
CASSSGQPNTEAFF	TRBJ1-1	TRBV11-2
CASSYRGQGNSPLHF	TRBJ1-6	TRBV6-5
CASSLGVSYEQYF	TRBJ2-7	TRBV7-9
CASSLSPMGTGGDYEQYF	TRBJ2-7	TRBV28
CASSVTGGNQYEQYF	TRBJ2-7	TRBV18
CASRIGAMNTEAFF	TRBJ1-1	TRBV5-8
CASSEPAGNTIYF	TRBJ1-3	TRBV6-1
CASNPTGRGNEQFF	TRBJ2-1	TRBV4-1
CSVGLAGGFYEQYF	TRBJ2-7	TRBV29-1